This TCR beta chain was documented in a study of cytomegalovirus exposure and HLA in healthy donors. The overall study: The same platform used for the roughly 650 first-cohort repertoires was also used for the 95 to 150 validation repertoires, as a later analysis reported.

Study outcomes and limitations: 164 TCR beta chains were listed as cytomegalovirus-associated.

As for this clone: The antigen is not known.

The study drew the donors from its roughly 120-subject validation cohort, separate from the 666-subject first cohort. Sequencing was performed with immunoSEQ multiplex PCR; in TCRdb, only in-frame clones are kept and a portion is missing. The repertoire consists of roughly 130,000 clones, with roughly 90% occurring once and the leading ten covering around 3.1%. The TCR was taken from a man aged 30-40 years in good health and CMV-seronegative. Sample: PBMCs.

The CDR3: CASSLGTSGGSNTQYF. CDR3 DNA: TGTGCCAGCAGCTTGGGCACTAGCGGGGGGTCTAATACGCAGTATTTT. The chain recombines TRBV7-2 with TRBJ2-3, with TRBD2 matching 12 bases. Trimming removed 3 bases from V and 7 bases from J; junction bases left unmatched: 8. The CDR3 is 16 amino acids. In germline, CDR1 is SGHTA, CDR2 FQGNSA.